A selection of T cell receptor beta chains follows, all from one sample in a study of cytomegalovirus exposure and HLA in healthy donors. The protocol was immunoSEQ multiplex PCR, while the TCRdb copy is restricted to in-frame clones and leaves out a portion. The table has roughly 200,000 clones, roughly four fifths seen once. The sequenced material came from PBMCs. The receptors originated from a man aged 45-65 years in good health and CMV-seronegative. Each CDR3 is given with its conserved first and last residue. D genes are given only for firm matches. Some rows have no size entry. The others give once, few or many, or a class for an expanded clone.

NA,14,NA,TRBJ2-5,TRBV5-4,CASGSGAGVETQYF,TGTGCCAGCGGATCGGGGGCGGGAGTGGAGACCCAGTACTTC
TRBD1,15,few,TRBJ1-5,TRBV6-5,CATTPGTGDRGPQHF,TGTGCCACCACACCCGGGACAGGGGACAGAGGGCCCCAGCATTTT
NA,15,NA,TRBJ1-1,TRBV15,CATSRDRGGNTEAFF,TGTGCCACCAGCAGAGATAGAGGGGGAAACACTGAAGCTTTCTTT
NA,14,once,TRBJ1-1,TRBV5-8,CASIPGGMNTEAFF,TGTGCCAGCATCCCTGGCGGAATGAACACTGAAGCTTTCTTT
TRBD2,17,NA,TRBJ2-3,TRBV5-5,CASSLAGGQGIRDTQYF,TGTGCCAGCAGCTTGGCGGGAGGGCAGGGAATTAGAGATACGCAGTATTTT
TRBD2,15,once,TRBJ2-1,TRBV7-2,CASSPPPGTSGYKFF,TGTGCCAGCAGCCCCCCACCCGGGACTAGCGGTTATAAGTTCTTC
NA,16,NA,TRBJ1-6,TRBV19,CASSMEGGSYNSPLHF,TGTGCCAGTAGTATGGAGGGAGGCTCCTATAATTCACCCCTCCACTTT
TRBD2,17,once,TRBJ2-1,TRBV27,CASRGLAGGFDGNEQFF,TGTGCCAGCAGGGGACTAGCGGGAGGTTTTGACGGGAATGAGCAGTTCTTC
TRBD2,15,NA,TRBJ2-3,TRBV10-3,CAISRALAGTDTQYF,TGTGCCATCTCTAGGGCACTAGCGGGCACAGATACGCAGTATTTT
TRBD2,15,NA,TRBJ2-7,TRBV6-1,CASRSSAGGPYEQYF,TGTGCCAGCAGGTCCTCAGCGGGAGGTCCCTACGAGCAGTACTTC
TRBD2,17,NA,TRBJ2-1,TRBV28,CASSSRTSGSLVNEQFF,TGTGCCAGCAGTTCCCGGACTAGCGGGAGCTTGGTCAATGAGCAGTTCTTC
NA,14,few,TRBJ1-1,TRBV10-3,CAISAGLFNTEAFF,TGTGCCATCAGCGCCGGGTTGTTTAACACTGAAGCTTTCTTT
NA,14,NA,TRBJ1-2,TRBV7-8,CASSFSGQPGGYTF,TGTGCCAGCAGCTTCTCCGGACAGCCGGGTGGCTACACCTTC
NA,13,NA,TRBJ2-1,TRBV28,CASTGGAGNEQFF,TGTGCCAGCACGGGGGGCGCGGGGAATGAGCAGTTCTTC
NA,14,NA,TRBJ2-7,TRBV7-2,CASSSQRTTVEQYF,TGTGCCAGCAGCTCTCAAAGGACTACCGTCGAGCAGTACTTC
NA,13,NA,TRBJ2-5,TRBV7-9,CASSLSVQETQYF,TGTGCCAGCAGCCTCAGTGTCCAAGAGACCCAGTACTTC
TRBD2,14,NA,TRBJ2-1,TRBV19,CASLYSGRAGEQFF,TGTGCCAGCCTATATAGCGGGAGGGCCGGTGAGCAGTTCTTC